One and the same sample provided the 13 T cell receptor beta chains below, sequenced in a study of sequential checkpoint blockade in melanoma. Sequencing was performed with immunoSEQ multiplex PCR; in TCRdb, only in-frame clones are kept and a portion is missing. Here the sample spans some 18,000 clones, 55% to 75% being singletons. Treatment in this sample: randomized to nivolumab then ipilimumab (arm A) or the reverse (arm B). Sequencing used CD8+ T cells sorted from blood (inferred from file names), obtained from a patient given nivolumab and ipilimumab in sequence. The receptors derive from a human donor with melanoma.

This rearrangement joins TRBV9 to TRBJ1-5; 7 bases are a match to TRBD1. The CDR3 is 13 amino acids. Germline V gene lookup returns CDR1 SGDLS and CDR2 YYNGEE. With 5 bases clipped from V and 7 bases from J, the junction kept 6 bases outside the gene matches. CDR3 DNA sequence: TGTGCCAGCAGTAAGGGGGCAGGACAGCCCCAGCATTTT. This encodes CASSKGAGQPQHF.

The V call is TRBV7-8, the J call TRBJ2-6; D is possibly TRBD1 (6 bases). Germline V gives CDR1 SGHVS, CDR2 FQNEAQ. The CDR3 sequence is 16 residues long. Trimming pared 5 bases from V and 0 bases from J, leaving 11 bases between. DNA for the CDR3: TGTGCCAGCAGCGCCGGGACATCCTCTGGGGCCAACGTCCTGACTTTC. Its translation: CASSAGTSSGANVLTF.

The chain has TRBV4-1 and TRBJ1-1; D unclear. V lost 1 base and J lost 1, with 10 bases in between. Per the germline V gene, CDR1 is MGHRA and CDR2 is YSYEKL. This CDR3 contains 15 residues. CDR3: CASSQVFPENTEAFF. The CDR3 coding sequence is TGCGCCAGCAGCCAAGTCTTTCCAGAGAACACTGAAGCTTTCTTT.

The V and J genes are TRBV10-1 and TRBJ2-1; 7 bases are shared with TRBD2. After removal of 4 bases from V and 4 bases from J, the junction contained 4 bases not matched to a gene. Germline V CDR1 and CDR2: WNHNN, SYGVQD (reference sequence). The CDR3 contains 14 residues. CDR3: CASSGTSEYNEQFF. The CDR3, as DNA: TGCGCCAGCAGTGGAACTAGCGAGTACAATGAGCAGTTCTTC.

This chain connects TRBV9 to TRBJ2-7; tentative D call: TRBD1 (5 bases). The CDR3 consists of 14 residues. The V gene lost 0 bases and the J gene lost 3 bases, with 10 bases spanning the gap. Germline lookup yields CDR1 SGDLS and CDR2 YYNGEE. In DNA form, the CDR3 reads TGTGCCAGCAGCGTAGGAGCAGGGATCTACGAGCAGTACTTC. Translated, it gives CASSVGAGIYEQYF.

This clone appeared a few times. The J gene is TRBJ2-3, the V gene TRBV19; maybe TRBD1 (6 bases). Germline CDR1 reads LNHDA; CDR2 reads SQIVND (reference sequence). The CDR3 sequence is 14 residues long. V gave up 4 bases and J gave up 3 bases, with 11 bases separating them. The CDR3 here is CASSTYRVTDTQYF. CDR3 in DNA: TGTGCCAGTAGTACCTACAGGGTAACAGATACGCAGTATTTT.

In its sample, this clone was seen a few times. The rearrangement uses TRBV18 and TRBJ2-7, with TRBD2 as a possible D gene (5 bases). V lost 2 bases and J 4 bases, leaving 12 bases between the germline ends. This CDR3 is built from 14 residues. From germline, CDR1 is KGHSH and CDR2 LQKENI. The CDR3 region has the DNA TGTGCCAGCTCACCATCCGCACGGGATTACGAGCAGTACTTC. Translating gives CASSPSARDYEQYF.

This chain uses TRBV28 with TRBJ1-5, with TRBD1 as a possible D gene (5 bases). V was pared by 6 bases and J by 8 bases, with 20 bases between. The CDR3 is 15 residues long. Germline CDR1 is MDHEN and CDR2 is SYDVKM. This CDR3 is CASSPGGFYWKPQHF. Here the CDR3 DNA reads TGTGCCAGCAGCCCCGGGGGGTTTTACTGGAAGCCCCAGCATTTT.

This chain joins TRBV29-1 and TRBJ1-2; D is unclear. The CDR3 runs 14 residues. V was trimmed by 0 bases and J by 5 bases, leaving 13 bases between them. Germline CDR1 and CDR2: SQVTM and ANQGSEA. The CDR3 coding sequence is TGCAGCGTTGAAGATGCGGGCGCGTGGTATGGCTACACCTTC. It specifies CSVEDAGAWYGYTF. The complete variable domain, with remaining parts taken from reference TRBV29-1 and TRBJ1-2, reads SAVISQKPSRDICQRGTSLTIQCQVDSQVTMMFWYRQQPGQSLTLIATANQGSEATYESGFVIDKFPISRPNLTFSTLTVSNMSPEDSSIYLCSVEDAGAWYGYTFGSGTRLTVV.

The V and J genes are TRBV27 and TRBJ2-7; D is possibly TRBD2 (5 bases). Germline V gives CDR1 MNHEY, CDR2 SMNVEV (reference sequence). Trimming shortened V by 3 bases and J by 0 bases, and 12 bases separated the two germline ends. The CDR3 extends over 15 amino acids. The CDR3, as DNA: TGTGCCAGCAGTTTGGACGGGGAAAGCTCCTACGAGCAGTACTTC. Translating gives CASSLDGESSYEQYF.

The genes are TRBV29-1 and TRBJ1-2, with D possibly matching TRBD1 (5 bases). Trimming left V 3 bases short and J 0 bases short, with 11 bases between. CDR3 length equals 14 residues. The V gene's germline CDR1 is SQVTM and CDR2 ANQGSEA. The CDR3 is CSVEQGGTNYGYTF. In DNA, the CDR3 is TGCAGCGTTGAGCAGGGCGGTACTAACTATGGCTACACCTTC.

V is TRBV4-2 and J is TRBJ2-5; TRBD2 matches 8 bases. The CDR3 length is 16 residues. The V gene end was trimmed by 0 bases and the J gene end by 1 base; junction bases not matched to a gene: 4. Germline CDR1 LGHNA, CDR2 YNFKEQ. The CDR3 DNA reads as TGTGCCAGCAGCCAAGATGGGGCGGGGGGCCAAGAGACCCAGTACTTC. Encoded protein: CASSQDGAGGQETQYF.

The CDR3 region is CASSQAGQGLYEQYF. The CDR3 nucleotides read TGTGCCAGCAGCCAAGCCGGACAGGGCCTCTACGAGCAGTACTTC. The chain uses TRBV14 and TRBJ2-7; 8 nucleotides agree with TRBD1. The CDR3 runs to 15 residues. The germline CDR1 and CDR2 sequences are SGHDN and FVKESK. V was pared by 1 base and J by 3 bases, with 5 bases of the junction left unmatched.